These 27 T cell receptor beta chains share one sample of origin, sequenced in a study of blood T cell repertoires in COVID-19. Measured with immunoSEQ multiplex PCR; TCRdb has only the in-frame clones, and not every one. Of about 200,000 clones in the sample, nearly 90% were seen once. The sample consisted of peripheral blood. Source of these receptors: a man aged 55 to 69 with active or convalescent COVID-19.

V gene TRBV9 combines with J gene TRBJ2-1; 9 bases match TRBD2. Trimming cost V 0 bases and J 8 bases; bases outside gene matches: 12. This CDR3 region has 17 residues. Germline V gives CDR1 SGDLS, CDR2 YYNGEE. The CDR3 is CASSVAGAGGTLYEQFF. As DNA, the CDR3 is TGTGCCAGCAGCGTAGCAGGAGCGGGGGGAACTTTGTATGAGCAGTTCTTC. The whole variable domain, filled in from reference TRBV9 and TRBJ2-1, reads DSGVTQTPKHLITATGQRVTLRCSPRSGDLSVYWYQQSLDQGLQFLIQYYNGEERAKGNILERFSAQQFPDLHSELNLSSLELGDSALYFCASSVAGAGGTLYEQFFGPGTRLTVL.

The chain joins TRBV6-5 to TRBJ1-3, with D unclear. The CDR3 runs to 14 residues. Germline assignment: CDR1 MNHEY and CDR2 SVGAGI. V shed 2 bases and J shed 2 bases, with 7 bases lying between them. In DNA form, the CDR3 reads TGTGCCAGCAGTTACCCCGGGGCTGGAAACACCATATATTTT. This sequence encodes CASSYPGAGNTIYF.

The CDR3 region has the DNA TGTGCCAGCAGTGAAGCGCCGGGGGGAACTGGAAACACCATATATTTT. It translates to CASSEAPGGTGNTIYF. The chain carries TRBV6-1 and TRBJ1-3; tentatively, D is TRBD1 (5 bases). Per the germline V gene, CDR1 is MNHNS and CDR2 is SASEGT. Trimming stripped 0 bases from V and 2 bases from J, with 11 bases between. The CDR3 contains 16 residues.

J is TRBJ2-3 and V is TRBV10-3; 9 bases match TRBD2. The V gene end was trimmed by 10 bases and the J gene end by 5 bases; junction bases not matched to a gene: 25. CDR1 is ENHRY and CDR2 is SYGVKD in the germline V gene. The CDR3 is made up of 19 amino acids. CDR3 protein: CATTPSFTIAGGPVDTQYF. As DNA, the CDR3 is TGTGCCACCACTCCCAGTTTTACTATCGCGGGGGGGCCGGTAGATACGCAGTATTTT.

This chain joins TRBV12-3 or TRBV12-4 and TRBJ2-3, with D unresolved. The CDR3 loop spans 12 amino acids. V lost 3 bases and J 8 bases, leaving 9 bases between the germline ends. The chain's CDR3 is CASSFGPGTQYF. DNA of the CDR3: TGTGCCAGCAGTTTTGGGCCCGGTACGCAGTATTTT.

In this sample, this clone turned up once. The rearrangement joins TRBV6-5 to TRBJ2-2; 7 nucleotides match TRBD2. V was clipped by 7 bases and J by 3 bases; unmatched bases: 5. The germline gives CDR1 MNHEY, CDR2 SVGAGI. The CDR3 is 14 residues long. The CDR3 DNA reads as TGTGCCAGCACCCACCGGGGGGACACCGGGGAGCTGTTTTTT. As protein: CASTHRGDTGELFF.

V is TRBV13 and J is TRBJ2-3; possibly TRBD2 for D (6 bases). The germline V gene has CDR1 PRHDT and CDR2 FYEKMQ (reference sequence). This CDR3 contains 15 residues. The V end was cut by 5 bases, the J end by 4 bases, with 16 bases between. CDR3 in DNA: TGTGCCAGCAGCGCCCGACTAGAGGGCGCAGATACGCAGTATTTT. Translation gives CASSARLEGADTQYF.

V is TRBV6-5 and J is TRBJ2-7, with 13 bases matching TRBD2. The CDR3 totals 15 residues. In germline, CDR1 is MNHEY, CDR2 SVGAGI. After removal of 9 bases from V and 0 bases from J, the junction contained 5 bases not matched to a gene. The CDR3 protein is CASRLAGGLSYEQYF. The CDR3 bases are TGTGCCAGTAGACTAGCGGGGGGCCTCTCCTACGAGCAGTACTTC.

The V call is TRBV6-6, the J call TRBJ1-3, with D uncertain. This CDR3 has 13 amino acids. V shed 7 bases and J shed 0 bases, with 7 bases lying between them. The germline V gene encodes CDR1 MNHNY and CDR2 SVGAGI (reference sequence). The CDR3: CASNPDSGNTIYF. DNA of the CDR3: TGTGCCAGCAACCCAGACTCTGGAAACACCATATATTTT.

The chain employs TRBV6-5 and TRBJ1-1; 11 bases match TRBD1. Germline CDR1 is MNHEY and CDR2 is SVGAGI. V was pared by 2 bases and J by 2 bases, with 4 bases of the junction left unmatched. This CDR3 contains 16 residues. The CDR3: CASSYIGQGANTEAFF. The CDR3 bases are TGTGCCAGCAGTTACATAGGACAGGGGGCCAACACTGAAGCTTTCTTT.

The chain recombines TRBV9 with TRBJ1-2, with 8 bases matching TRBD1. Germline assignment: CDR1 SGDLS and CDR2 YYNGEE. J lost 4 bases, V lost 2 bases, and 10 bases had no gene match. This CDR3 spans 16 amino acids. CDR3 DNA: TGTGCCAGCAGCGTGGGCCATCAGGGGGCTAGCTATGGCTACACCTTC. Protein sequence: CASSVGHQGASYGYTF.

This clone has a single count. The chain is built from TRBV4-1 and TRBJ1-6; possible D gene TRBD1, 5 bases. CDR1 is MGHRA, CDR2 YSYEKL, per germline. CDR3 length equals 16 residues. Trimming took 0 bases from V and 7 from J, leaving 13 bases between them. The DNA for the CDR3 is TGCGCCAGCAGCCAAGAGGGTACAGGCCGAAATTCACCCCTCCACTTT. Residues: CASSQEGTGRNSPLHF.

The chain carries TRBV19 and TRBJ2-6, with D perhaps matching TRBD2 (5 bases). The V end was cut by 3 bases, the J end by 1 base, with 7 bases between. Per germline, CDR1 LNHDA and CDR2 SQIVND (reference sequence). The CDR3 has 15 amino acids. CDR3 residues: CASSIGNSGANVLTF. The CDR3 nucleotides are TGTGCCAGTAGTATCGGGAATTCTGGGGCCAACGTCCTGACTTTC. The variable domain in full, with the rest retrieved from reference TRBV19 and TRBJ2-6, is DGGITQSPKYLFRKEGQNVTLSCEQNLNHDAMYWYRQDPGQGLRLIYYSQIVNDFQKGDIAEGYSVSREKKESFPLTVTSAQKNPTAFYLCASSIGNSGANVLTFGAGSRLTVL.

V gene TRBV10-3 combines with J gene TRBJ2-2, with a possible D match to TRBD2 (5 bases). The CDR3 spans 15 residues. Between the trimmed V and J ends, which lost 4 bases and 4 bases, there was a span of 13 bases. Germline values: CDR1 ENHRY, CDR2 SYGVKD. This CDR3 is CAISGGELSTGELFF. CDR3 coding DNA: TGTGCCATCAGTGGGGGAGAGTTGAGCACCGGGGAGCTGTTTTTT.

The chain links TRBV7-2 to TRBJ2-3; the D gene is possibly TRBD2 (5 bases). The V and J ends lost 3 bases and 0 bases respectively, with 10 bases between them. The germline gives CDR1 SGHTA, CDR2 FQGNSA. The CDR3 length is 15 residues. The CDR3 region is CASSFYDYSTDTQYF. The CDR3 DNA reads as TGTGCCAGCAGCTTTTATGACTACAGCACAGATACGCAGTATTTT.

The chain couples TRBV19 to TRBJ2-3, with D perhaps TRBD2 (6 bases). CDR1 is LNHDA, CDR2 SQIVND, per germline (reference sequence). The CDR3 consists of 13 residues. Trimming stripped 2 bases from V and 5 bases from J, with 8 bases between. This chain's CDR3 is CASSIRREDTQYF. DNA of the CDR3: TGTGCCAGTAGTATAAGGAGGGAAGATACGCAGTATTTT.

The CDR3 reads CATQSGTLRNQPQHF. CDR3 sequence (DNA): TGTGCCACCCAGTCCGGGACACTCCGCAATCAGCCCCAGCATTTT. The chain employs TRBV19 and TRBJ1-5; tentatively, D is TRBD1 (6 bases). The germline CDR1 and CDR2 sequences are LNHDA and SQIVND (reference sequence). Trimming took 10 bases from V and 2 from J, leaving 18 bases between them. This CDR3 region has 15 residues.

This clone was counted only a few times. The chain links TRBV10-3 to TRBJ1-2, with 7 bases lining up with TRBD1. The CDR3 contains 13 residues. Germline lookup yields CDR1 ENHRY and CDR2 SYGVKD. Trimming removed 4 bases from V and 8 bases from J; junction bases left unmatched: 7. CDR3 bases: TGTGCCATCAGTGCCCGGGACAGTGAGGGCTACACCTTC. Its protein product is CAISARDSEGYTF.

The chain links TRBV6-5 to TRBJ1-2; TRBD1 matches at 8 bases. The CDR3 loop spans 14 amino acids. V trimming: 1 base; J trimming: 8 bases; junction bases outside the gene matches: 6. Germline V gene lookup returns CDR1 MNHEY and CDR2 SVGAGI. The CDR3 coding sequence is TGTGCCAGCAGTTACTTCGGCACAGGGGGAGGCTACACCTTC. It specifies CASSYFGTGGGYTF.

The CDR3 is CASSPLAGDFSTDTQYF. CDR3 bases: TGTGCCAGCAGCCCCCTAGCGGGGGACTTTAGCACAGATACGCAGTATTTT. This sequence joins TRBV4-2 and TRBJ2-3, with TRBD2 identical over 10 bases. J was trimmed by 0 bases and V by 4 bases; bases with no gene match: 7. Germline CDR1 reads LGHNA; CDR2 reads YNFKEQ. There are 17 residues in the CDR3.

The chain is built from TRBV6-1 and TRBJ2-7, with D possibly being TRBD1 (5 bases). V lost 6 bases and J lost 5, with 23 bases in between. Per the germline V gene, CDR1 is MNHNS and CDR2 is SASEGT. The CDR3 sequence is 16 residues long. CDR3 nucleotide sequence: TGTGCCAGCAGCGAACAGACAGTCCCCGCCGGAGACGAGCAGTACTTC. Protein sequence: CASSEQTVPAGDEQYF.

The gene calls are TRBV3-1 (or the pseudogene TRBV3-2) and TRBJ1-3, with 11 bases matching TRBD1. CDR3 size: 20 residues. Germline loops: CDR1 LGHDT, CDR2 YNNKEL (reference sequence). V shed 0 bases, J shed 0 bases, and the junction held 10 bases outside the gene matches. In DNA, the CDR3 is TGTGCCAGCAGCCAAGATCGAGCGTTGGGGACAGGGGGCTCTGGAAACACCATATATTTT. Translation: CASSQDRALGTGGSGNTIYF.

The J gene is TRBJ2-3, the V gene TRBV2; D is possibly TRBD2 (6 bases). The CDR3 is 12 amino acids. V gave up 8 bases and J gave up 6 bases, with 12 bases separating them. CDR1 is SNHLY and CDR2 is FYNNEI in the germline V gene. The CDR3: CASGGVPDTQYF. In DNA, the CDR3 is TGTGCCAGCGGCGGGGTTCCGGATACGCAGTATTTT.

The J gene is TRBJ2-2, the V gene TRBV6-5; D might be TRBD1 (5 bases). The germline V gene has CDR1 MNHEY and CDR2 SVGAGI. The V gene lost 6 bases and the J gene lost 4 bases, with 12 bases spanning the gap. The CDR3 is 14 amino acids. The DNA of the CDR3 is TGTGCCAGCAGCCCCTCGACAGTCACCGGGGAGCTGTTTTTT. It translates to CASSPSTVTGELFF.

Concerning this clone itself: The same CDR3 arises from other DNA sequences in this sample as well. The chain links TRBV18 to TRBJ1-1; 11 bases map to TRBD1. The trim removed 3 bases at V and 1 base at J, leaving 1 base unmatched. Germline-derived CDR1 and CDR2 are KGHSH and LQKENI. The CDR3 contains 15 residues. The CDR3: CASSPGTGGNTEAFF. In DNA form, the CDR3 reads TGTGCCAGCTCACCGGGGACAGGGGGGAACACTGAAGCTTTCTTT.

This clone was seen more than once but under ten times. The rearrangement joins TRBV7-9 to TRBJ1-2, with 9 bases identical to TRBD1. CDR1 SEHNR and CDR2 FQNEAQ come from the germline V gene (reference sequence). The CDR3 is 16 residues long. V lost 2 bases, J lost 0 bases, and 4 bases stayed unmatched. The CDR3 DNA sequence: TGTGCCAGCAGCTTATCTAACAGGGGGCCTAACTATGGCTACACCTTC. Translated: CASSLSNRGPNYGYTF.

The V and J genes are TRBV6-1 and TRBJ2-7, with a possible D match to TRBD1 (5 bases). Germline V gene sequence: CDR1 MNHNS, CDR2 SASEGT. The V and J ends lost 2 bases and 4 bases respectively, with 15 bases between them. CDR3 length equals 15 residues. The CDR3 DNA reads TGTGCCAGCAGTGAATACGACCGTGACAGTTACGAGCAGTACTTC. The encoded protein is CASSEYDRDSYEQYF.